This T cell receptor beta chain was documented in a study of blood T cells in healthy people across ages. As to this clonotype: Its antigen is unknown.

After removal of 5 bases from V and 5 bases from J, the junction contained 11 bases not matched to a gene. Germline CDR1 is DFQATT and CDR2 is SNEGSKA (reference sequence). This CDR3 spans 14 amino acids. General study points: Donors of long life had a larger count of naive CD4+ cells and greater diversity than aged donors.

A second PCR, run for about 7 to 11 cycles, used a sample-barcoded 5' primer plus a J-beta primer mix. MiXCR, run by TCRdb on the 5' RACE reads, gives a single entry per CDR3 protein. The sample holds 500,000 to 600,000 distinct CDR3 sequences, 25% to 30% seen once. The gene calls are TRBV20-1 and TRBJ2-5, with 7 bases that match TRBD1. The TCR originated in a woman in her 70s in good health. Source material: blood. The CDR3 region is CSASRQGLGETQYF. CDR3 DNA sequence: TGCAGTGCTTCTCGACAGGGCCTGGGGGAGACCCAGTACTTC.